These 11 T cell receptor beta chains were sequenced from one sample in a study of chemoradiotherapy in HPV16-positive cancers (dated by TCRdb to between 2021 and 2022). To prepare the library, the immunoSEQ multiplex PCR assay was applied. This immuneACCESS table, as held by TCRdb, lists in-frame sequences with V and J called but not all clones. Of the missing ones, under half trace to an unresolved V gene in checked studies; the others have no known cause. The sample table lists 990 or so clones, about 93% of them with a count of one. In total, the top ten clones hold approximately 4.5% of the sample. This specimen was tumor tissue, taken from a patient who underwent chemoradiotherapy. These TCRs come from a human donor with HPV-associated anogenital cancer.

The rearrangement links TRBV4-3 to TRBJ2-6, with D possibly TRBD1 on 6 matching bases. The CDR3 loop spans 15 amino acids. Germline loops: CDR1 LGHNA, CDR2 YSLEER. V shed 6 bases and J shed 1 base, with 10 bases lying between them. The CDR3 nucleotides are TGCGCCAGCAGACTACAGGGTTCTGGGGCCAACGTCCTGACTTTC. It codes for CASRLQGSGANVLTF.

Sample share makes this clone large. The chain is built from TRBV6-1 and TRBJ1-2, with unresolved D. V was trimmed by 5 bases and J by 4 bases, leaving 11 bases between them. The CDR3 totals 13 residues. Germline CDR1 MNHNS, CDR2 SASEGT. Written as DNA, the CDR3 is TGTGCCAGCAGTCCGGACGGGCGCTATGGCTACACCTTC. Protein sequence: CASSPDGRYGYTF.

The CDR3: CASSERQYGYTF. CDR3 DNA sequence: TGTGCCAGCAGCGAACGACAGTACGGCTACACCTTC. The genes are TRBV7-9 and TRBJ1-2; D is possibly TRBD1 (5 bases). V lost 5 bases, J lost 8 bases, and 12 bases lay in between. The CDR3 is 12 amino acids. Germline loops: CDR1 SEHNR, CDR2 FQNEAQ (reference sequence). Full variable domain (remainder filled in from reference TRBV7-9 and TRBJ1-2): DTGVSQNPRHKITKRGQNVTFRCDPISEHNRLYWYRQTLGQGPEFLTYFQNEAQLEKSRLLSDRFSAERPKGSFSTLEIQRTEQGDSAMYLCASSERQYGYTFGSGTRLTVV.

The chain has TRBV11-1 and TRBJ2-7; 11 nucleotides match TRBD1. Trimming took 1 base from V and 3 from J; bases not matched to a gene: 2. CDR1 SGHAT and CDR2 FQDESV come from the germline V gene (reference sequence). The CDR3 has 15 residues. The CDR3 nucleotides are TGTGCCAGCAGCTTAGTCGGGACAGGGGGCTACGAGCAGTACTTC. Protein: CASSLVGTGGYEQYF.

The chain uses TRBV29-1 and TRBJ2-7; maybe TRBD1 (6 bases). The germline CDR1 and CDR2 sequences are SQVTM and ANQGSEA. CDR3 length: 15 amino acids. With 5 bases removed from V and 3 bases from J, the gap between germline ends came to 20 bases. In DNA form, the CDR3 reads TGCAGCGTTCCTCTGGACAGCCTTTATCTCTACGAGCAGTACTTC. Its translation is CSVPLDSLYLYEQYF.

The CDR3 DNA sequence: TGTGCCAGCAGCCACCCGGGGGGGCGGACCGGGGAGCTGTTTTTT. Translated, it gives CASSHPGGRTGELFF. This chain links TRBV7-6 with TRBJ2-2; TRBD2 matches at 8 bases. In germline, CDR1 is SGHVS, CDR2 FNYEAQ. This CDR3 is 15 amino acids long. V lost 5 bases to trimming and J lost 5 bases; unmatched junction nucleotides: 7.

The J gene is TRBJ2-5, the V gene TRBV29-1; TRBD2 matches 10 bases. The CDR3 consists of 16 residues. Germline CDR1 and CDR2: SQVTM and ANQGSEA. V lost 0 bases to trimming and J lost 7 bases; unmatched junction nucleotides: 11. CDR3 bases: TGCAGCGTTGAAGATCCAAGCGGGGGGGGGTTTCGGACCCAGTACTTC. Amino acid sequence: CSVEDPSGGGFRTQYF.

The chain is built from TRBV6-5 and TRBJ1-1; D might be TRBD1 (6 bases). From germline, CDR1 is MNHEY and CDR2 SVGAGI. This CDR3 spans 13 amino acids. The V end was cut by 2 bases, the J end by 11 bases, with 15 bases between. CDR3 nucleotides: TGTGCCAGCAGTTACCCCGCGTCAGGGGTGGCTTTCTTT. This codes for CASSYPASGVAFF.

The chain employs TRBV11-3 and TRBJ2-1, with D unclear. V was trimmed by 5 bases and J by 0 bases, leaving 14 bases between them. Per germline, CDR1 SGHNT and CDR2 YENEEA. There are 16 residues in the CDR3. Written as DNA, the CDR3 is TGTGCCAGCAGCCGATCCCAGGCAAGCTCCTACAATGAGCAGTTCTTC. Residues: CASSRSQASSYNEQFF.

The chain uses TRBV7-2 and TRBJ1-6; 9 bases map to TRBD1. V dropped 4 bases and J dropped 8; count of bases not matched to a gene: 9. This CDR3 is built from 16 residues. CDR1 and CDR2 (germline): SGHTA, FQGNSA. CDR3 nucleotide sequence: TGTGCCAGCAGCTCTTTCGGACAGGGGCAGGATTCACCCCTCCACTTT. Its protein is CASSSFGQGQDSPLHF.

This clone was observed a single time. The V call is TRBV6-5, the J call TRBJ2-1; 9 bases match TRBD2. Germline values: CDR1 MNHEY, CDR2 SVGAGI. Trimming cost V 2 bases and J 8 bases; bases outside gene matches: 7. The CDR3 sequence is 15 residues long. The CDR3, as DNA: TGTGCCAGCAGTTACGGGGCGGGGGGGCAATATGAGCAGTTCTTC. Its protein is CASSYGAGGQYEQFF.